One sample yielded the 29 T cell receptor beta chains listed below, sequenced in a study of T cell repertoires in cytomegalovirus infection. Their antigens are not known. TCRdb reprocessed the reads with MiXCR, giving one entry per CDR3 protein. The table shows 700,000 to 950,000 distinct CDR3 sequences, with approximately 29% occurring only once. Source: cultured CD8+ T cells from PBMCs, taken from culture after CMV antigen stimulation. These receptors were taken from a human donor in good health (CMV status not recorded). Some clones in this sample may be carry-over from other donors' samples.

The CDR3 sequence is CASSQTGDTGELFF. CDR3 sequence (DNA): TGCGCCAGCAGCCAGACAGGGGACACCGGGGAGCTGTTTTTT. The V call is TRBV4-3, the J call TRBJ2-2, with TRBD1 matching over 8 bases. The CDR3 is 14 residues long. V trimming: 3 bases; J trimming: 3 bases; junction bases outside the gene matches: 0. CDR1 LGHNA and CDR2 YSLEER come from the germline V gene.

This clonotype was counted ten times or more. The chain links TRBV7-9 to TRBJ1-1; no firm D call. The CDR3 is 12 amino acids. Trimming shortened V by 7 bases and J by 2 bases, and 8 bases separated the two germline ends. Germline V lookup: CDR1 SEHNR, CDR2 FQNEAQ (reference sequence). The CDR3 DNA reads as TGTGCCAGCACCTCCGGTAACACTGAAGCTTTCTTT. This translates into CASTSGNTEAFF.

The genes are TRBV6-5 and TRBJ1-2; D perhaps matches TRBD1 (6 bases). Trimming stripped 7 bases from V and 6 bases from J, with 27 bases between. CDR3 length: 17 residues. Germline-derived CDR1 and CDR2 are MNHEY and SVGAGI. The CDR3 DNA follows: TGTGCCAGCACAATCAAAAAGTCAGGGGCCCCTGGCCATGGCTACACCTTC. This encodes CASTIKKSGAPGHGYTF.

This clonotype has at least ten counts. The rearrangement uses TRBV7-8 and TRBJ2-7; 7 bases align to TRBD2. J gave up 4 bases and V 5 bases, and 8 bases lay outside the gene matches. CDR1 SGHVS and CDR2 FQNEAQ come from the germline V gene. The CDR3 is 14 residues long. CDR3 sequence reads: CASSGRERVYEQYF. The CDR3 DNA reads TGTGCCAGCAGCGGGAGGGAGCGGGTGTACGAGCAGTACTTC.

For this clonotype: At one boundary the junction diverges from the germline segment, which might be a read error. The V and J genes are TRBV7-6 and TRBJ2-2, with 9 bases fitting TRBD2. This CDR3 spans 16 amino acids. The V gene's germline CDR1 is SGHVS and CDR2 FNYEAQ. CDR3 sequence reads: CANSYRTSAGTGELFF. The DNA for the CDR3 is TGTGCCAACAGCTACCGGACTAGCGCGGGCACCGGGGAGCTGTTTTTT.

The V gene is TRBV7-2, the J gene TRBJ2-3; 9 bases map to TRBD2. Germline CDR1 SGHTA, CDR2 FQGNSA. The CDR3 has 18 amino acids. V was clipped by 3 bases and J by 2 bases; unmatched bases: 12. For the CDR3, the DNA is TGTGCCAGCAGCTTGGAGCGGGGGGCGGCCTCAATCACAGATACGCAGTATTTT. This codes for CASSLERGAASITDTQYF.

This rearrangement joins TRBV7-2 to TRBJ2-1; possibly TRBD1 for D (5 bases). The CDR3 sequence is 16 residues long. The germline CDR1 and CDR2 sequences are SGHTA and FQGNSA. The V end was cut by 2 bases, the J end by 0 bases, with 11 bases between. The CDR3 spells CASSLTPGLSYNEQFF. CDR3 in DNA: TGTGCCAGCAGCTTAACTCCAGGGCTCTCCTACAATGAGCAGTTCTTC.

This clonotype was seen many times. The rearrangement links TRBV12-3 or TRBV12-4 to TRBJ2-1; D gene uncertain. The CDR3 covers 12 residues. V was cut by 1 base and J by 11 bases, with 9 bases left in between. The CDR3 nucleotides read TGTGCCAGCAGTTTAGGCAGCTCTAAGCAGTTCTTC. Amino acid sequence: CASSLGSSKQFF.

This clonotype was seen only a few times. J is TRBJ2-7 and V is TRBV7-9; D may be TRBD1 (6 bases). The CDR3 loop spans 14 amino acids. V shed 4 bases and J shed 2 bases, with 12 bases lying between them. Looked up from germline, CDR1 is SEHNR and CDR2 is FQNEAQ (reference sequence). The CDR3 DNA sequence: TGTGCCAGCAGCTACCGGACAGAGGCCTACGAGCAGTACTTC. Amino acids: CASSYRTEAYEQYF.

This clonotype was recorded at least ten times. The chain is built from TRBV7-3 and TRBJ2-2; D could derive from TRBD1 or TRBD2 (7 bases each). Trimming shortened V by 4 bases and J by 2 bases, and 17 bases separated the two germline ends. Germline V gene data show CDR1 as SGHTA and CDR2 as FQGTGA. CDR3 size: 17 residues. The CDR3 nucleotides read TGTGCCAGCAGCTCGTTTGGGAGGGGGCCTAACACCGGGGAGCTGTTTTTT. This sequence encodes CASSSFGRGPNTGELFF.

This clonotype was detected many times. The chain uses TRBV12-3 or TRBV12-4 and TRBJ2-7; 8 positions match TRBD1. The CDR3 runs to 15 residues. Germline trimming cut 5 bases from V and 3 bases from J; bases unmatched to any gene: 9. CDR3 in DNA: TGTGCCAGCAGTACGCCGGGACAGGCGATCTACGAGCAGTACTTC. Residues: CASSTPGQAIYEQYF.

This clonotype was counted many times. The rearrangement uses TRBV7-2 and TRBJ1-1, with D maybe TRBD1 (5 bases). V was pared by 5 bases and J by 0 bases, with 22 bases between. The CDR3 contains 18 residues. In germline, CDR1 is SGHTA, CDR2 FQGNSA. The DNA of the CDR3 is TGTGCCAGCAGCCCCACGGTTATGGGGCGCGATATGAACACTGAAGCTTTCTTT. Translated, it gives CASSPTVMGRDMNTEAFF.

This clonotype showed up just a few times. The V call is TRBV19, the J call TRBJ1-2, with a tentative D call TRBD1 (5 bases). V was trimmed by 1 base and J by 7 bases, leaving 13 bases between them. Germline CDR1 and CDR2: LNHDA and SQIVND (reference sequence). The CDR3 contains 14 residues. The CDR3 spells CASSIVQGASGYTF. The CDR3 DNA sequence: TGTGCCAGTAGTATAGTCCAGGGTGCGAGTGGCTACACCTTC.

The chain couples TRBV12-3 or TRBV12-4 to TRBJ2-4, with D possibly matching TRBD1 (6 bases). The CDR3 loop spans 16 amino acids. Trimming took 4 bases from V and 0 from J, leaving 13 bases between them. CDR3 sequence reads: CASSSYRDLAKNIQYF. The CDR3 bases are TGTGCCAGCAGTTCCTACAGGGATTTAGCCAAAAACATTCAGTACTTC.

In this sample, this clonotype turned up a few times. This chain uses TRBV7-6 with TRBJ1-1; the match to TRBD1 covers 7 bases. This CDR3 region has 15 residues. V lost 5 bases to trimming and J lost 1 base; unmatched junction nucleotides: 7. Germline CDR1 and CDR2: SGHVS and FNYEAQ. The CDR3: CASSPWTGANTEAFF. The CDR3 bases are TGTGCCAGCAGCCCCTGGACAGGCGCGAACACTGAAGCTTTCTTT.

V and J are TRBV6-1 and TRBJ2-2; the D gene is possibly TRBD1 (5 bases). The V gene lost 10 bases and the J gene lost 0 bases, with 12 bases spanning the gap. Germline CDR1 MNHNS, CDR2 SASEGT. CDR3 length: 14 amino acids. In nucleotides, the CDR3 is TGTGCCACCAATTACAGGCCGAACACCGGGGAGCTGTTTTTT. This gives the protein CATNYRPNTGELFF.

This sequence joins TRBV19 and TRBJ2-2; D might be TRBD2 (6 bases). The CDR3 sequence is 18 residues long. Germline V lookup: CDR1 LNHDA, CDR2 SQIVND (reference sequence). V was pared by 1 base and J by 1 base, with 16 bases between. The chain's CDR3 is CASSIVAASDGNTGELFF. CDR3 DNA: TGTGCCAGTAGTATAGTAGCGGCATCCGACGGGAACACCGGGGAGCTGTTTTTT.

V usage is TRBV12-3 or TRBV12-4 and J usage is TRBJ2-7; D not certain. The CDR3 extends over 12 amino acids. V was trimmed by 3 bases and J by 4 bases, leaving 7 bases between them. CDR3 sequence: CASSFELYEQYF. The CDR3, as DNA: TGTGCCAGCAGTTTTGAGTTGTACGAGCAGTACTTC.

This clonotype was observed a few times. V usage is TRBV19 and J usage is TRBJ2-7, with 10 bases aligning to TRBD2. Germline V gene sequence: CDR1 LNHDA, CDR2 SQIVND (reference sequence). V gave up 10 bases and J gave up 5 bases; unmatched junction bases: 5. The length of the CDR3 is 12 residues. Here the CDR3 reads CATSGGDHEQYV. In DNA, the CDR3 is TGTGCCACCAGCGGGGGGGACCACGAGCAGTACGTC.

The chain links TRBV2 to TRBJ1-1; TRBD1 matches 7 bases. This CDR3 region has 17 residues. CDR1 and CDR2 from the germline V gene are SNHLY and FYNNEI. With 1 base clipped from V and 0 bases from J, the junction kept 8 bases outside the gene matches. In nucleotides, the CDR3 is TGTGCCAGCAGTGAAGTCGGACAGGCGCAAGTGAACACTGAAGCTTTCTTT. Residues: CASSEVGQAQVNTEAFF.

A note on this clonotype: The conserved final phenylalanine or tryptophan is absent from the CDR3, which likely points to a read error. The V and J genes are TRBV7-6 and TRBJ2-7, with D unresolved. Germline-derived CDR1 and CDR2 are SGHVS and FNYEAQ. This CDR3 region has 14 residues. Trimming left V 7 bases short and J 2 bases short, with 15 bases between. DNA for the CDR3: TGTGCCAGCACCCCGGCCCCCCGGCCCTACGAGCAGTACCTC. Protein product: CASTPAPRPYEQYL.

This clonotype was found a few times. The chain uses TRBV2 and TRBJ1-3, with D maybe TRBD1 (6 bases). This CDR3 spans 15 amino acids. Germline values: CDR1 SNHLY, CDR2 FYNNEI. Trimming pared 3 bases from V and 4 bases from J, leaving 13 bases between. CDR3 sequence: CASSDLGGRGNTIYF. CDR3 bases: TGTGCCAGCAGTGACCTGGGGGGGCGCGGAAACACCATATATTTT.

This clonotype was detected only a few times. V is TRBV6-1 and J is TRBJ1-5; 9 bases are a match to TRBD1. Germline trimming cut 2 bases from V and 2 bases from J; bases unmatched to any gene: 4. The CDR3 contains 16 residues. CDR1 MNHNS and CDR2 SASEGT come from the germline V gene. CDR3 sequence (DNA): TGTGCCAGCAGTGAATTTTGGACAGGGGGCAATCAGCCCCAGCATTTT. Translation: CASSEFWTGGNQPQHF.

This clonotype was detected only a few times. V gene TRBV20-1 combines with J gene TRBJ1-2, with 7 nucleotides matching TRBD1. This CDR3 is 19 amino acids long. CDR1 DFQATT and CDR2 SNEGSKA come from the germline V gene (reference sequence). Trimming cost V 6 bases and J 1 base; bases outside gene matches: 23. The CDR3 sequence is CSAEKALQGPTDLNYGYTF. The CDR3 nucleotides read TGCAGTGCCGAGAAGGCCCTACAGGGGCCTACCGACCTTAACTATGGCTACACCTTC.

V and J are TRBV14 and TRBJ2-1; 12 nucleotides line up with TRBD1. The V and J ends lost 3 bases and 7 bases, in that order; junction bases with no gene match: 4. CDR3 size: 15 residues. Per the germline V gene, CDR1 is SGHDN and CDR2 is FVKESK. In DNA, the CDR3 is TGTGCCAGCAGCCAGGGGACAGGGGGCCAAAATGAGCAGTTCTTC. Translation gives CASSQGTGGQNEQFF.

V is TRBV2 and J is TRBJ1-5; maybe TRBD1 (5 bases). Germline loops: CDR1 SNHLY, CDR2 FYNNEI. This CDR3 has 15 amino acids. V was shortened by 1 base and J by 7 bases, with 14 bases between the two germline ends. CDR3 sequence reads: CASSEVQGTAQPQHF. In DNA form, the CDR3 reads TGTGCCAGCAGTGAAGTTCAGGGAACAGCACAGCCCCAGCATTTT.

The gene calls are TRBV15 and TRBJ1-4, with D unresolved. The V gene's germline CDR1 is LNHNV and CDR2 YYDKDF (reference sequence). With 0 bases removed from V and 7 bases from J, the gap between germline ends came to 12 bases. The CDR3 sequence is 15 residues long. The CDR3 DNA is TGTGCCACCAGCAGAGAGTTGTTGGGCCCTGAAAAACTGTTTTTT. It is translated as CATSRELLGPEKLFF.

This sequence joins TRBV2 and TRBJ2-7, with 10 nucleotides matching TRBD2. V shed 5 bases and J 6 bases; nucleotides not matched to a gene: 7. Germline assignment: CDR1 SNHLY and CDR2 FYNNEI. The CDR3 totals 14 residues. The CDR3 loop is CASSQMGLASEQYF. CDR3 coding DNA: TGTGCCAGCAGTCAAATGGGACTAGCGAGCGAGCAGTACTTC.

The DNA of the CDR3 is TGTGCCAGCAGCAGATACACAGGGAAGGTTCACAATGAGCAGTTCTTC. Translating gives CASSRYTGKVHNEQFF. The rearrangement links TRBV12-3 or TRBV12-4 to TRBJ2-1, with a weak D call TRBD1 (6 bases). Trimming stripped 6 bases from V and 5 bases from J, with 20 bases between. The CDR3 runs 16 residues.